This section outlines one TCR beta chain sequence together with its context. These data originate in a study of beta chain features in type 1 diabetes. Per germline, CDR1 SGDLS and CDR2 YYNGEE. The CDR3 loop spans 13 amino acids. Trimming removed 4 bases at V and 7 bases at J, with 14 bases between. Isolated RNA was reverse transcribed in full, so expressed TCRB transcripts were sequenced. Measured with immunoSEQ multiplex PCR; TCRdb has only the in-frame clones, and not every one. Of 250,000 to 350,000 clones listed, around 15% are singletons. The chain joins TRBV9 to TRBJ1-2; D unclear. The sequence was collected from a man younger than 45 in good health. Sequencing input: central memory CD4+ T cells from blood. The chain's CDR3 is CASSPPTPGGYTF. The CDR3 nucleotides are TGTGCCAGCAGCCCCCCTACCCCGGGTGGCTACACCTTC. Full variable domain (missing parts from reference TRBV9 and TRBJ1-2): DSGVTQTPKHLITATGQRVTLRCSPRSGDLSVYWYQQSLDQGLQFLIQYYNGEERAKGNILERFSAQQFPDLHSELNLSSLELGDSALYFCASSPPTPGGYTFGSGTRLTVV.